This record looks at one TCR beta chain sequence and its context. This clonotype was counted many times. Its specific antigen is unknown. No base quality information exists; no much larger clone differs at one position. The time point label of this sample denotes: pre-sensitization, week 0. In the paper's terms, the treatment or condition label means: therapeutic diphenylcyclopropenone sensitization with weekly scalp DPC. At every patch-test visit, the blood draw took place before the patch test was put on. Patients were considered eligible if aged 18 to 70, diagnosed with alopecia and deemed suitable for DPC therapy, and patients were excluded if pregnant. Total RNA was isolated from unfractionated whole blood collected in Tempus Blood RNA tubes. The sample belongs to a study of human T cells and chemical hapten exposure (dated by TCRdb to the early 2020s). Background for the entire study: For sensitization, 2% DPC in acetone was applied to a roughly 2 cm by roughly 2 cm area of upper inner arm skin. Alopecia areata with under or over 50% scalp involvement, alopecia totalis and alopecia universalis were represented in the patient cohort, which was mostly female. Patch tests used Finn chambers with 0.01% DPC on the upper back, scored after 6 days by International Contact Dermatitis Research Group standards. Blood was sampled from patients pre-sensitization (week 0) and at 2, 6 and about 24 weeks after DPC sensitization. Patients additionally received weekly therapeutic DPC doses to the scalp throughout the roughly 25-week study period. For TCR sequencing, blood came from about 28 alopecia patients at anywhere from one to four time points (pre-sensitization, 2, 6 and 24 weeks). The study tracked peripheral blood TCR repertoire changes in vivo during primary and secondary sensitization to the hapten diphenylcyclopropenone (DPC) in alopecia patients. Libraries were combined into a pool for sequencing, and differences in TCR yield between samples came mainly from small differences in library volumes within the pool.

Library generation was performed with RACE. TCRdb records NextSeq 500 as the sequencer. During library preparation, unique molecular identifiers were attached to individual cDNA molecules so that TCRs could be counted quantitatively and reproducibly. For every blood RNA sample, sequencing covered both the TCR alpha and TCR beta chains. Per the original workflow: Samples had a median of roughly 100,000 TCRs, with a range from about 23,224 to 690,600. V, J and CDR3 annotation of the TCR reads was performed with the Decombinator software suite. For PS versus PT1 abundance plots, all samples were subsampled to the same number of TCRs (28,000). Expanded TCRs were defined as absent before sensitization and observed at least eight times at the 2-week time point. The public reads were reprocessed in TCRdb via fastp at Q25 and MiXCR, keeping in-frame beta chains. Under each unique CDR3 protein, matching rows form one entry showing the most common genes and DNA. TCRdb's processing, not the authors' own work, is the source of the V and J calls. The sample profile shows more than 300,000 distinct CDR3 sequences; approximately 5% of them were found once. The ten largest clonotypes hold roughly 2.6% of the sample.

Overall study outcomes, separate from this receptor: No change with DPC sensitization was found in the number of TCRs above 1 in 1000 frequency, and no evidence of global repertoire structure alterations was found. After repeated subsampling, the strength of the expansion versus patch-test correlation and the threshold at which it became significant changed. Alopecia, a presumed autoimmune disease, was present in all patients, so the immune response of the patients might differ from that of healthy individuals. Compared with pre-sensitization or healthy control sets, expanded TCRs formed significantly more large CDR3 similarity clusters, which is consistent with antigen-driven responses. The number of PT1 expanded TCRs positively correlated with patch test score, significant at thresholds 8, 16 and 32 but not 4.

The source is a woman in her forties or fifties with alopecia areata. Some clones in this sample may be carry-over from other donors' samples. Sequenced here: whole blood, sampled in connection with sensitization to the hapten diphenylcyclopropenone (DPC).

The DNA sequence is TGTGCCAGCAGCTTAGGCGGGAGGGCCGCAGATACGCAGTATTTT. The encoded protein is CASSLGGRAADTQYF. The receptor chain draws on TRBV13 and TRBJ2-3, with 8 central nucleotides matching TRBD2. The germline V and J ends show losses of 0 bases and 4 bases respectively, and no gene match explains 3 bases of the junction. Including the terminal cysteine and phenylalanine, the CDR3 comprises 15 residues. CDR3 DNA is the only sequence kept; it has 45 bases, read in frame from the first base. For CDR1 and CDR2, the germline V gene (reference sequence) lists PRHDT and FYEKMQ.